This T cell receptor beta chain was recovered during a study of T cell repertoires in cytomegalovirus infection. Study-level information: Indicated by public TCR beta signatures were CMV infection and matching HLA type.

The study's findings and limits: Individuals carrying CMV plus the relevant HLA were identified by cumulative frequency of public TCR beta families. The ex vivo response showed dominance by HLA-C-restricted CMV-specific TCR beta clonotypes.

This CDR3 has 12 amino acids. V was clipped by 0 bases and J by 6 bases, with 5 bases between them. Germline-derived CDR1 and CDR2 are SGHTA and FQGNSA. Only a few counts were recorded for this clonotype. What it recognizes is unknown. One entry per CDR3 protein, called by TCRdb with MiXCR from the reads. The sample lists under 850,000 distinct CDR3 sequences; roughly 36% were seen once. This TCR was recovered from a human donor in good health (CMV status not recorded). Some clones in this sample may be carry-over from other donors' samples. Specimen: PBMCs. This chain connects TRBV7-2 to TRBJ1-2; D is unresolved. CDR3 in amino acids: CASSLALDGYTF. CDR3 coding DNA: TGTGCCAGCAGCTTAGCGCTGGATGGCTACACCTTC.